A single sample is the source of the 27 T cell receptor beta chains below, sequenced in a study of T cells of healthy individuals. TCRdb called the 5' RACE reads again in MiXCR, with one record for every CDR3 protein. The sample carries tens of thousands of distinct CDR3 sequences, about a sixth recorded once. These receptors were collected from a human donor in good health.

This chain uses TRBV4-1 with TRBJ2-1; 7 bases are shared with TRBD2. The ends lost 3 bases at V and 2 bases at J; junction bases unmatched: 4. Germline V CDR1 and CDR2: MGHRA, YSYEKL. This CDR3 has 15 residues. In DNA form, the CDR3 reads TGCGCCAGCAGCCAGGGAGGGTGGCCCTACAATGAGCAGTTCTTC. It is translated as CASSQGGWPYNEQFF.

This clonotype was seen a few times. The CDR3 here is CASSLVPSGPYNEQFF. The CDR3 coding sequence is TGTGCCAGCAGCTTAGTACCTAGCGGTCCCTACAATGAGCAGTTCTTC. J is TRBJ2-1 and V is TRBV7-2, with 7 bases identical to TRBD2. The germline gives CDR1 SGHTA, CDR2 FQGNSA. The V segment lost 1 base and the J segment 2 bases; nucleotides outside the gene matches: 5. The CDR3 is 16 amino acids.

This clonotype has more than one count but fewer than ten. The rearrangement uses TRBV2 and TRBJ2-5; D may be TRBD1 (5 bases). V was trimmed by 2 bases and J by 7 bases, leaving 17 bases between them. The CDR3 length is 15 residues. The germline V gene encodes CDR1 SNHLY and CDR2 FYNNEI. The CDR3 DNA sequence: TGTGCCAGCAGTGAAATGGGGCTCTCTGATGGGACCCAGTACTTC. Its translation: CASSEMGLSDGTQYF.

This chain connects TRBV6-2 or TRBV6-3 to TRBJ2-4; weak D call: TRBD2 (5 bases). The CDR3 contains 13 residues. V was pared by 10 bases and J by 5 bases, with 15 bases between. Germline V gives CDR1 MNHEY, CDR2 SVGEGT. The CDR3 DNA follows: TGTGCCACCTTCGCAGCGGAGCAAAACATTCAGTACTTC. This sequence encodes CATFAAEQNIQYF.

The genes are TRBV12-3 or TRBV12-4 and TRBJ2-3, with TRBD1 matching over 11 bases. Trimming cost V 5 bases and J 4 bases; bases outside gene matches: 8. CDR3 length equals 16 residues. This chain's CDR3 is CASSPWTGGSADTQYF. DNA for the CDR3: TGTGCCAGCAGTCCATGGACAGGGGGCAGTGCAGATACGCAGTATTTT.

This clonotype was found many times. The chain uses TRBV29-1 and TRBJ1-1, with D possibly TRBD1 on 5 matching bases. The CDR3 contains 15 residues. V lost 3 bases and J 0 bases, leaving 14 bases between the germline ends. Germline loops: CDR1 SQVTM, CDR2 ANQGSEA. In nucleotides, the CDR3 is TGCAGCGTTGATCCGGGGGTCGGAATGAACACTGAAGCTTTCTTT. This codes for CSVDPGVGMNTEAFF. Full variable domain (missing parts from reference TRBV29-1 and TRBJ1-1): SAVISQKPSRDICQRGTSLTIQCQVDSQVTMMFWYRQQPGQSLTLIATANQGSEATYESGFVIDKFPISRPNLTFSTLTVSNMSPEDSSIYLCSVDPGVGMNTEAFFGQGTRLTVV.

This clonotype turned up a few times. V and J are TRBV6-2 or TRBV6-3 and TRBJ1-5; TRBD1 might be the D (5 bases). Germline CDR1 reads MNHEY; CDR2 reads SVGEGT. This CDR3 has 15 residues. The ends were cut back, 6 bases at V and 0 bases at J, with 12 bases in the middle. The chain's CDR3 is CASRSTGDSNQPQHF. CDR3 nucleotides: TGTGCCAGCAGATCTACAGGAGATAGCAATCAGCCCCAGCATTTT.

This clonotype was seen a few times. The V gene is TRBV4-3, the J gene TRBJ2-7, with 14 bases fitting TRBD2. J gave up 12 bases and V 4 bases, and 17 bases lay outside the gene matches. Per germline, CDR1 LGHNA and CDR2 YSLEER. There are 17 residues in the CDR3. This CDR3 is CASSPGLAGGFPPPLYF. In DNA form, the CDR3 reads TGCGCCAGCAGCCCCGGACTAGCGGGAGGTTTCCCCCCCCCTTTGTACTTC.

This clonotype has at least ten counts. The rearrangement links TRBV29-1 to TRBJ2-1; either TRBD1 or TRBD2 may fit D (5 bases each). Germline loops: CDR1 SQVTM, CDR2 ANQGSEA. The V gene lost 8 bases and the J gene lost 8 bases, with 22 bases spanning the gap. The CDR3 is 14 amino acids. Here the CDR3 reads CSTPGATLGDEQFF. CDR3 DNA: TGCAGCACCCCCGGGGCTACTCTAGGCGATGAGCAGTTCTTC.

The table lists this clonotype with many counts. The chain combines TRBV25-1 with TRBJ1-6, with a tentative D call TRBD1 (5 bases). CDR1 and CDR2 (germline): MGHDK, SYGVNS. The V and J ends lost 2 bases and 10 bases respectively, with 12 bases between them. The CDR3 has 14 residues. The CDR3 here is CASSETGRGSPLHF. CDR3 in DNA: TGTGCCAGCAGTGAAACGGGGCGTGGATCACCCCTCCACTTT.

This clonotype was seen at least ten times. The chain uses TRBV6-5 and TRBJ2-7, with 9 bases that match TRBD1. The CDR3 is 14 amino acids. V lost 5 bases and J lost 3; bases outside the gene matches: 5. Germline CDR1 is MNHEY and CDR2 is SVGAGI. CDR3 nucleotides: TGTGCCAGCAGTACTCCGGGACAGGGCTACGAGCAGTACTTC. It specifies CASSTPGQGYEQYF.

This clonotype was seen ten or more times. The chain links TRBV6-5 to TRBJ2-2; no firm D call. The CDR3 is made up of 14 amino acids. The germline V gene has CDR1 MNHEY and CDR2 SVGAGI. V lost 4 bases and J 1 base, leaving 7 bases between the germline ends. CDR3 in amino acids: CASSSWMNTGELFF. DNA for the CDR3: TGTGCCAGCAGTTCCTGGATGAACACCGGGGAGCTGTTTTTT.

This clonotype was counted only a few times. The chain combines TRBV27 with TRBJ2-3; TRBD1 matches 10 bases. Germline trimming cut 6 bases from V and 5 bases from J; bases unmatched to any gene: 2. Germline V lookup: CDR1 MNHEY, CDR2 SMNVEV (reference sequence). This CDR3 contains 13 residues. The CDR3 region is CASSGTGVDTQYF. The DNA of the CDR3 is TGTGCCAGCAGCGGGACAGGGGTAGATACGCAGTATTTT.

This clonotype occurred many times. The chain has TRBV5-1 and TRBJ2-3, with 7 bases identical to TRBD2. V gave up 4 bases and J gave up 0 bases; unmatched junction bases: 5. The CDR3 consists of 15 residues. The germline V gene has CDR1 SGHRS and CDR2 YFSETQ. The CDR3 loop reads CASSIRLASTDTQYF. CDR3 DNA sequence: TGCGCCAGCAGCATAAGACTAGCTAGCACAGATACGCAGTATTTT.

This clonotype was observed at least ten times. V gene TRBV28 combines with J gene TRBJ2-3; D call uncertain. The V end was cut by 5 bases, the J end by 7 bases, with 4 bases between. The CDR3 runs to 10 residues. Germline CDR1 is MDHEN and CDR2 is SYDVKM. Written as DNA, the CDR3 is TGTGCCAGCAGTCGCTATACGCAGTATTTT. Its translation: CASSRYTQYF.

This clonotype was seen ten or more times. The chain employs TRBV18 and TRBJ1-6; D unresolved. This CDR3 has 16 amino acids. Germline CDR1 and CDR2: KGHSH and LQKENI. V was trimmed by 0 bases and J by 10 bases, leaving 16 bases between them. The CDR3 region is CASSPPGRIQGSPLHF. In DNA, the CDR3 is TGTGCCAGCTCACCACCAGGCAGGATTCAAGGGTCACCCCTCCACTTT.

In this sample, this clonotype turned up many times. This rearrangement joins TRBV5-1 to TRBJ2-2; 7 bases are shared with TRBD1. The germline V gene encodes CDR1 SGHRS and CDR2 YFSETQ. The V and J ends lost 3 bases and 5 bases, in that order; junction bases with no gene match: 10. The CDR3 spans 16 residues. Here the CDR3 DNA reads TGCGCCAGCAGCTACCTAGGACAGGAGAATACCGGGGAGCTGTTTTTT. This sequence encodes CASSYLGQENTGELFF.

The rearrangement joins TRBV6-1 to TRBJ2-7; the match to TRBD2 covers 10 bases. After removal of 7 bases from V and 4 bases from J, the junction contained 7 bases not matched to a gene. The CDR3 extends over 14 amino acids. Germline V gene data show CDR1 as MNHNS and CDR2 as SASEGT. In nucleotides, the CDR3 is TGTGCCAGCACCATAGGACTAGCGGATTACGAGCAGTACTTC. Amino acids: CASTIGLADYEQYF.

This clonotype was observed many times. This chain joins TRBV5-1 and TRBJ2-1, with a possible D match to TRBD2 (5 bases). Germline-derived CDR1 and CDR2 are SGHRS and YFSETQ. This CDR3 spans 14 amino acids. Trimming left V 4 bases short and J 5 bases short, with 13 bases between. DNA of the CDR3: TGCGCCAGCAGCATACGGGATTCGCACAATGAGCAGTTCTTC. Translated, it gives CASSIRDSHNEQFF. Combining the CDR3 with reference TRBV5-1 and TRBJ2-1 gives the whole variable domain KAGVTQTPRYLIKTRGQQVTLSCSPISGHRSVSWYQQTPGQGLQFLFEYFSETQRNKGNFPGRFSGRQFSNSRSEMNVSTLELGDSALYLCASSIRDSHNEQFFGPGTRLTVL.

This clonotype was seen repeatedly, ten times or more. V usage is TRBV19 and J usage is TRBJ1-2; D perhaps matches TRBD1 (5 bases). The CDR3 covers 13 residues. The V end was cut by 9 bases, the J end by 5 bases, with 16 bases between. Germline V lookup: CDR1 LNHDA, CDR2 SQIVND (reference sequence). The CDR3 DNA is TGTGCCAGCAGGGAGAAGGGAGGGTATGGCTACACCTTC. As protein: CASREKGGYGYTF.

The table lists this clonotype with a few counts. The J gene is TRBJ1-5, the V gene TRBV20-1; TRBD1 is a possible D gene (6 bases). Trimming removed 7 bases from V and 4 bases from J, with 11 bases in between. Looked up from germline, CDR1 is DFQATT and CDR2 is SNEGSKA (reference sequence). The CDR3 runs 12 residues. The CDR3 DNA reads TGCAGTGGTACTCAGGGGAATCAGCCCCAGCATTTT. Protein product: CSGTQGNQPQHF.

CDR3 in amino acids: CASSLGLAGNTGELFF. The CDR3 coding sequence is TGTGCCAGCAGCTTGGGACTAGCGGGAAACACCGGGGAGCTGTTTTTT. The rearrangement joins TRBV5-6 to TRBJ2-2, with 11 bases lining up with TRBD2. CDR3 size: 16 residues. J lost 2 bases, V lost 0 bases, and 0 bases had no gene match. The germline V gene has CDR1 SGHDT and CDR2 YYEEEE.

This clonotype has a handful of counts. This chain joins TRBV5-1 and TRBJ2-1, with a weak D call TRBD2 (5 bases). In germline, CDR1 is SGHRS, CDR2 YFSETQ. The ends were cut back, 0 bases at V and 9 bases at J, with 13 bases in the middle. The CDR3 consists of 14 residues. Written as DNA, the CDR3 is TGCGCCAGCAGCTTGGAGTATTTGGGAGTTGAGCAGTTCTTC. It is translated as CASSLEYLGVEQFF.

The chain has TRBV20-1 and TRBJ2-7, with no clear D. The CDR3 is 12 residues long. Per germline, CDR1 DFQATT and CDR2 SNEGSKA (reference sequence). Trimming left V 3 bases short and J 0 bases short, with 6 bases between. CDR3 in DNA: TGCAGTGCTAGGGTAGTCTCCTACGAGCAGTACTTC. Translation: CSARVVSYEQYF.

In its sample, this clonotype was seen many times. J is TRBJ2-1 and V is TRBV9; 10 bases align to TRBD2. With V trimmed by 1 base and J by 0 bases, 4 bases remained unmatched. Germline loops: CDR1 SGDLS, CDR2 YYNGEE. The CDR3 is 17 residues long. CDR3 nucleotides: TGTGCCAGCAGCGTATCTAGCGGGAGTAACTCCTACAATGAGCAGTTCTTC. Protein sequence: CASSVSSGSNSYNEQFF.

The sample holds many counts of this clonotype. For the CDR3, the DNA is TGCAGTGCTACGCAGGGGGCTGGGGCCAACGTCCTGACTTTC. Its protein is CSATQGAGANVLTF. The rearrangement joins TRBV20-1 to TRBJ2-6, with 7 bases lining up with TRBD1. CDR3 length: 14 residues. The germline gives CDR1 DFQATT, CDR2 SNEGSKA (reference sequence). J gave up 2 bases and V 4 bases, and 2 bases lay outside the gene matches.

This clonotype has ten or more counts. The rearrangement links TRBV14 to TRBJ2-1, with 8 bases lining up with TRBD2. This CDR3 is built from 15 residues. V lost 4 bases, J lost 6 bases, and 8 bases stayed unmatched. Per germline, CDR1 SGHDN and CDR2 FVKESK. CDR3 nucleotide sequence: TGTGCCAGCAGCCCGTGGGCGGGGGGAATCAATGAGCAGTTCTTC. It is translated as CASSPWAGGINEQFF.